What follows are 26 T cell receptor beta chains derived from one specimen sequenced in a study of T-cell memory formation after mild COVID-19 (dated by TCRdb to the early 2020s). The library relied on 5' RACE. Instrument used: Illumina NovaSeq 6000. TCRdb's own reprocessing of the public reads used fastp at Q25 and MiXCR and kept productive beta chains. A single entry per CDR3 protein holds the most common genes and DNA from its merged rows. The sample profile shows about 210,000 distinct CDR3 sequences; around 27% of them were found once. Over 10% of the sample is held by the ten biggest clonotypes. Sample: PBMCs or a T cell subset sorted from them (not recorded which). These receptors were obtained from an adult woman who had mild COVID-19 (a few samples of this study predate the infection). The sample titles of this study are shuffled in the database, so cell type and time point are left out; the donor was told from shared clones.

This chain connects TRBV10-3 to TRBJ1-1; 8 nucleotides line up with TRBD1. The CDR3 has 16 amino acids. Germline-derived CDR1 and CDR2 are ENHRY and SYGVKD. V lost 2 bases, J lost 7 bases, and 12 bases stayed unmatched. The CDR3 DNA is TGTGCCATCAGTGAGCCCGAGGGGAGACAGGGGCATGAAGCTTTCTTT. Its protein is CAISEPEGRQGHEAFF.

CDR3 amino acids: CAISQGPTGEQYF. The CDR3 nucleotides are TGTGCCATCAGCCAGGGACCTACGGGCGAGCAGTACTTC. The J gene is TRBJ2-7, the V gene TRBV10-3, with D perhaps assigned TRBD1 or TRBD2 (5 bases each). The CDR3 runs 13 residues. Germline CDR1 and CDR2: ENHRY and SYGVKD. The V end lost 6 bases, the J end lost 6 bases, and 15 bases lay between the germline ends.

A few counts support this clonotype. V is TRBV4-2 and J is TRBJ2-1, with TRBD2 identical over 9 bases. The V segment lost 1 base and the J segment 10 bases; nucleotides outside the gene matches: 11. This CDR3 has 16 residues. CDR1 and CDR2 (germline): LGHNA, YNFKEQ. CDR3 sequence (DNA): TGTGCCAGCAGCCAAGGGGATGGCGGGGGGGCAAAAGAGCAGTTCTTC. It specifies CASSQGDGGGAKEQFF.

The V and J genes are TRBV5-4 and TRBJ2-1; maybe TRBD2 (6 bases). The V gene lost 1 base and the J gene lost 10 bases, with 18 bases spanning the gap. Germline V gene sequence: CDR1 SGHNT, CDR2 YYREEE (reference sequence). The CDR3 contains 15 residues. For the CDR3, the DNA is TGTGCCAGCAGCTTGTTCGGCGGGAAAAGGGTCGAGCAGTTCTTC. Encoded protein: CASSLFGGKRVEQFF.

The V and J genes are TRBV24-1 and TRBJ2-1, with 9 bases aligning to TRBD1. Germline V gene sequence: CDR1 KGHDR, CDR2 SFDVKD. The V segment lost 2 bases and the J segment 6 bases; nucleotides outside the gene matches: 4. The CDR3 totals 15 residues. The CDR3 region has the DNA TGTGCCACCAGTGATTCGGGGACAGGGTCCAATGAGCAGTTCTTC. Amino acid sequence: CATSDSGTGSNEQFF.

The sample holds a few counts of this clonotype. The V call is TRBV29-1, the J call TRBJ1-1; tentative D call: TRBD1 (6 bases). The CDR3 is 15 amino acids. V was clipped by 3 bases and J by 5 bases, with 19 bases between them. CDR1 and CDR2 (germline): SQVTM, ANQGSEA. The CDR3: CSVDEATGTWTEAFF. The CDR3, as DNA: TGCAGCGTTGACGAGGCAACAGGGACTTGGACTGAAGCTTTCTTT. Variable domain in full (rest from reference TRBV29-1 and TRBJ1-1): SAVISQKPSRDICQRGTSLTIQCQVDSQVTMMFWYRQQPGQSLTLIATANQGSEATYESGFVIDKFPISRPNLTFSTLTVSNMSPEDSSIYLCSVDEATGTWTEAFFGQGTRLTVV.

This chain links TRBV4-1 with TRBJ1-5; D uncertain. CDR3 length: 14 amino acids. Trimming took off 0 bases at V and 11 bases at J, with 14 bases between the two ends. Germline V lookup: CDR1 MGHRA, CDR2 YSYEKL. In nucleotides, the CDR3 is TGCGCCAGCAGCCAAGATAGCCAGTCTCGAGCCCAGCATTTT. Translating gives CASSQDSQSRAQHF.

J is TRBJ2-3 and V is TRBV5-1, with D unclear. Trimming took 5 bases from V and 0 from J, leaving 10 bases between them. Germline V gives CDR1 SGHRS, CDR2 YFSETQ. The CDR3 totals 14 residues. The CDR3 nucleotides are TGCGCCAGCAGGCCTACTACCAGCACAGATACGCAGTATTTT. Translated: CASRPTTSTDTQYF.

The rearrangement joins TRBV5-6 to TRBJ1-2; D is unresolved. Trimming took off 0 bases at V and 4 bases at J, with 13 bases between the two ends. Germline lookup yields CDR1 SGHDT and CDR2 YYEEEE. The CDR3 has 15 amino acids. The CDR3 spells CASSLEGSGRYGYTF. The DNA of the CDR3 is TGTGCCAGCAGCTTGGAAGGGAGCGGGCGCTATGGCTACACCTTC.

This clonotype was detected a few times. This chain uses TRBV2 with TRBJ2-3; D is unclear. This CDR3 has 13 amino acids. Germline V gives CDR1 SNHLY, CDR2 FYNNEI. Trimming cost V 8 bases and J 2 bases, with 11 bases left between them. This CDR3 reads CASGYRHTDTQYF. CDR3 DNA: TGTGCCAGCGGTTATCGACACACAGATACGCAGTATTTT.

The chain links TRBV7-3 to TRBJ2-5; D may be TRBD2 (7 bases). Germline V lookup: CDR1 SGHTA, CDR2 FQGTGA. V lost 2 bases and J 4 bases, leaving 14 bases between the germline ends. The CDR3 runs 15 residues. The CDR3 DNA reads as TGTGCCAGCAGCTTAGCGGGGGCCCCGCGAGAGACCCAGTACTTC. Translated: CASSLAGAPRETQYF.

Here the CDR3 reads CASSWTTSGPSYEQYF. The CDR3 bases are TGTGCCAGCAGCTGGACGACTAGCGGGCCCTCCTACGAGCAGTACTTC. The chain recombines TRBV7-8 with TRBJ2-7; the match to TRBD2 covers 10 bases. CDR3 length: 16 amino acids. Germline lookup yields CDR1 SGHVS and CDR2 FQNEAQ. Trimming removed 4 bases from V and 0 bases from J; junction bases left unmatched: 6.

This clonotype was detected only a few times. The V call is TRBV7-9, the J call TRBJ1-1, with D possibly matching TRBD1 (6 bases). Germline-derived CDR1 and CDR2 are SEHNR and FQNEAQ (reference sequence). V lost 1 base, J lost 5 bases, and 11 bases lay in between. The CDR3 loop spans 14 amino acids. CDR3 nucleotide sequence: TGTGCCAGCAGCTTAGGAAGGGGGGTTACTGAAGCTTTCTTT. As protein: CASSLGRGVTEAFF.

This clonotype was observed a few times. The chain has TRBV15 and TRBJ2-3; D may be TRBD2 (5 bases). The V end was cut by 5 bases, the J end by 2 bases, with 20 bases between. The CDR3 is 17 amino acids. Germline V gene data show CDR1 as LNHNV and CDR2 as YYDKDF (reference sequence). The CDR3 DNA reads TGTGCCACCAGCGAACACCGGGAATTACTTGCCACAGATACGCAGTATTTT. Amino acid sequence: CATSEHRELLATDTQYF.

The genes are TRBV9 and TRBJ1-3, with D perhaps matching TRBD1 (5 bases). The CDR3 sequence is 15 residues long. Germline V CDR1 and CDR2: SGDLS, YYNGEE. V was clipped by 7 bases and J by 4 bases, with 18 bases between them. CDR3 nucleotides: TGTGCCAGCGGTAGGGGCCCCTTCACCGGAAACACCATATATTTT. This codes for CASGRGPFTGNTIYF.

The rearrangement uses TRBV7-2 and TRBJ2-7, with D perhaps matching TRBD1 (6 bases). Germline V lookup: CDR1 SGHTA, CDR2 FQGNSA. Trimming removed 1 base from V and 0 bases from J, with 16 bases in between. This CDR3 spans 17 amino acids. CDR3 residues: CASSLGDIPLSSYEQYF. CDR3 in DNA: TGTGCCAGCAGCTTAGGGGACATTCCCCTTAGCTCCTACGAGCAGTACTTC. Combining the CDR3 with reference TRBV7-2 and TRBJ2-7 gives the whole variable domain GAGVSQSPSNKVTEKGKDVELRCDPISGHTALYWYRQSLGQGLEFLIYFQGNSAPDKSGLPSDRFSAERTGGSVSTLTIQRTQQEDSAVYLCASSLGDIPLSSYEQYFGPGTRLTVT.

The chain uses TRBV7-6 and TRBJ1-1; tentative D call: TRBD1 (5 bases). The V and J ends lost 4 bases and 11 bases respectively, with 17 bases between them. This CDR3 is 13 amino acids long. Germline CDR1 SGHVS, CDR2 FNYEAQ. CDR3 sequence: CASSSYRGKGAFF. The CDR3 DNA follows: TGTGCCAGCAGCTCTTATCGGGGCAAGGGGGCTTTCTTT.

In this sample, this clonotype turned up a few times. The genes are TRBV20-1 and TRBJ2-1, with D possibly being TRBD1 (6 bases). This CDR3 has 14 residues. V was cut by 5 bases and J by 6 bases, with 17 bases left in between. Germline-derived CDR1 and CDR2 are DFQATT and SNEGSKA (reference sequence). CDR3 sequence reads: CSARRDTPGNEQFF. DNA of the CDR3: TGCAGTGCTCGCCGGGACACTCCGGGCAATGAGCAGTTCTTC.

The rearrangement joins TRBV28 to TRBJ2-7, with a weak D call TRBD2 (5 bases). The CDR3 contains 16 residues. V was pared by 6 bases and J by 3 bases, with 21 bases between. Germline values: CDR1 MDHEN, CDR2 SYDVKM. CDR3 in DNA: TGTGCCAGCAGCTACGGCCTCACGCCGGGGATCTACGAGCAGTACTTC. Translation: CASSYGLTPGIYEQYF. Full variable domain (rest looked up from reference TRBV28 and TRBJ2-7): DVKVTQSSRYLVKRTGEKVFLECVQDMDHENMFWYRQDPGLGLRLIYFSYDVKMKEKGDIPEGYSVSREKKERFSLILESASTNQTSMYLCASSYGLTPGIYEQYFGPGTRLTVT.

V is TRBV6-4 and J is TRBJ2-2, with unresolved D. Per germline, CDR1 MRHNA and CDR2 SNTAGT. V lost 3 bases and J 2 bases, leaving 4 bases between the germline ends. The CDR3 runs 13 residues. CDR3 sequence reads: CASSETNTGELFF. The CDR3, as DNA: TGTGCCAGCAGTGAGACCAACACCGGGGAGCTGTTTTTT.

This clonotype was observed a handful of times. The CDR3 DNA reads TGTGCCACCAGTTCATTCCAAAATCAGCCCCAGCATTTT. It yields the protein CATSSFQNQPQHF. The rearrangement joins TRBV24-1 to TRBJ1-5; the D is unclear. CDR1 and CDR2 (germline): KGHDR, SFDVKD. Trimming took 6 bases from V and 4 from J, leaving 9 bases between them. This CDR3 is built from 13 residues.

The rearrangement joins TRBV7-3 to TRBJ2-2; D gene unclear. The germline CDR1 and CDR2 sequences are SGHTA and FQGTGA. Trimming removed 6 bases from V and 4 bases from J, with 15 bases in between. This CDR3 spans 15 amino acids. The CDR3 spells CASRKIGSVTGELFF. In DNA, the CDR3 is TGTGCCAGCAGGAAAATCGGTTCAGTCACCGGGGAGCTGTTTTTT. Looking up the rest from reference TRBV7-3 and TRBJ2-2 gives the full variable domain: GAGVSQTPSNKVTEKGKYVELRCDPISGHTALYWYRQSLGQGPEFLIYFQGTGAADDSGLPNDRFFAVRPEGSVSTLKIQRTERGDSAVYLCASRKIGSVTGELFFGEGSRLTVL.

V gene TRBV29-1 combines with J gene TRBJ2-3, with D possibly matching TRBD2 (5 bases). CDR1 is SQVTM and CDR2 is ANQGSEA in the germline V gene. This CDR3 has 14 amino acids. The germline V and J ends were trimmed by 4 bases and 0 bases, with 11 bases remaining between them. The CDR3 region is CSVVPGKSTDTQYF. CDR3 in DNA: TGCAGCGTTGTACCGGGGAAAAGCACAGATACGCAGTATTTT.

This clonotype was seen just once. This chain uses TRBV3-1 with TRBJ1-2; D unresolved. The CDR3 extends over 16 amino acids. Germline CDR1 LGHDT, CDR2 YNNKEL (reference sequence). V lost 0 bases and J lost 3, with 14 bases in between. CDR3 nucleotides: TGTGCCAGCAGCCAAGAGGGTCTAGGCAGCTACTATGGCTACACCTTC. It translates to CASSQEGLGSYYGYTF.

The chain's CDR3 is CASSQDPTDSSYNEQFF. The CDR3 DNA is TGTGCCAGCAGCCAAGATCCAACTGATAGCTCCTACAATGAGCAGTTCTTC. The chain links TRBV3-1 to TRBJ2-1, with D unclear. Germline V lookup: CDR1 LGHDT, CDR2 YNNKEL (reference sequence). This CDR3 contains 17 residues. Trimming shortened V by 0 bases and J by 0 bases, and 12 bases separated the two germline ends.

This clonotype has just a few counts. The rearrangement uses TRBV7-9 and TRBJ2-1; TRBD2 agrees at 12 bases. Germline V CDR1 and CDR2: SEHNR, FQNEAQ (reference sequence). The CDR3 has 15 residues. Trimming at V came to 5 bases and at J to 7 bases, leaving 6 bases not matched to a gene. The CDR3 loop is CASSALAGGPNEQFF. In DNA form, the CDR3 reads TGTGCCAGCAGCGCCCTAGCGGGGGGGCCGAATGAGCAGTTCTTC.